This TCR beta chain was sequenced during a study of CD8 T cells in ankylosing spondylitis. Study-wide results and caveats: It appeared that ankylosing spondylitis blood was characterized by a TCR beta motif of roughly 8 highly homologous variants. Some of these motif variants have turned up before, in reports on reactive arthritis synovial fluid and blood.

This clonotype was found a few times. No antigen is known for it. A single record per CDR3 protein comes from TCRdb applying MiXCR to the 5' RACE reads. The data contain more than 250,000 distinct CDR3 sequences, around 7.6% of them singletons. V lost 4 bases, J lost 6 bases, and 10 bases lay in between. Germline V gene lookup returns CDR1 MDHEN and CDR2 SYDVKM. This CDR3 has 13 residues. The receptor was derived from a male donor with ankylosing spondylitis. The material sequenced was blood, either unsorted or a sorted T cell fraction (not recorded which). This chain connects TRBV28 to TRBJ1-5; D perhaps matches TRBD1 (5 bases). Here the CDR3 DNA reads TGTGCCAGCAGTTCCTGGGGGGGTCAGCCCCAGCATTTT. It is translated as CASSSWGGQPQHF. The variable domain in full, with the rest retrieved from reference TRBV28 and TRBJ1-5, is DVKVTQSSRYLVKRTGEKVFLECVQDMDHENMFWYRQDPGLGLRLIYFSYDVKMKEKGDIPEGYSVSREKKERFSLILESASTNQTSMYLCASSSWGGQPQHFGDGTRLSIL.